The 8 T cell receptor beta chains listed next were all sequenced from one sample in a study of vaccination and CD4 T cells after COVID-19. Sequencing of cultured CD4+ T cell DNA used the Oncomine TCR Beta short-read assay. TCRdb passed the PCR reads through MiXCR, listing each CDR3 protein once. The profile shows under 25,000 distinct CDR3 sequences, 44% of them singletons. The treatment denotes: roughly 11-day PBMC culture with coronavirus spike peptide pools or control peptides (ViraFEST assay). The antigens for these receptors are not known. Sequencing used CD4+ T cells from blood, cultured in vitro, obtained before SARS-CoV-2 vaccination. The receptor set was obtained from a human donor who had recovered from COVID-19.

This clonotype was seen more than once but under ten times. V is TRBV19 and J is TRBJ1-5; D is ambiguous. The germline V and J ends were trimmed by 4 bases and 2 bases, with 6 bases remaining between them. In germline, CDR1 is LNHDA, CDR2 SQIVND (reference sequence). The CDR3 has 13 residues. CDR3 loop: CASSKEGNQPQHF. CDR3 bases: TGTGCCAGTAGTAAAGAAGGCAATCAGCCCCAGCATTTT. The variable domain in full, with the rest retrieved from reference TRBV19 and TRBJ1-5, is DGGITQSPKYLFRKEGQNVTLSCEQNLNHDAMYWYRQDPGQGLRLIYYSQIVNDFQKGDIAEGYSVSREKKESFPLTVTSAQKNPTAFYLCASSKEGNQPQHFGDGTRLSIL.

The chain combines TRBV11-2 with TRBJ2-1; 9 bases align to TRBD2. Germline V CDR1 and CDR2: SGHAT, FQNNGV. This CDR3 comprises 16 residues. Germline trimming cut 5 bases from V and 6 bases from J; bases unmatched to any gene: 11. The CDR3 DNA sequence: TGTGCCAGCAGCCGCTTGGGTAGCGGGGGACCCAATGAGCAGTTCTTC. This codes for CASSRLGSGGPNEQFF.

CDR3 sequence: CSARAGNTEAFF. The DNA for the CDR3 is TGCAGTGCTAGAGCAGGGAACACTGAAGCTTTCTTT. The gene calls are TRBV20-1 and TRBJ1-1, with D unclear. CDR1 DFQATT and CDR2 SNEGSKA come from the germline V gene (reference sequence). Trimming pared 1 base from V and 1 base from J, leaving 4 bases between. The CDR3 runs 12 residues.

There are a few counts of this clonotype. The V and J genes are TRBV7-9 and TRBJ1-5; D is ambiguous. The CDR3 is made up of 12 amino acids. V was cut by 1 base and J by 8 bases, with 6 bases left in between. Germline lookup yields CDR1 SEHNR and CDR2 FQNEAQ (reference sequence). The CDR3 DNA follows: TGTGCCAGCAGCTTAGGGTCCGAGCCCCAGCATTTT. Protein sequence: CASSLGSEPQHF. The full variable domain, with the rest looked up from reference TRBV7-9 and TRBJ1-5, is DTGVSQNPRHKITKRGQNVTFRCDPISEHNRLYWYRQTLGQGPEFLTYFQNEAQLEKSRLLSDRFSAERPKGSFSTLEIQRTEQGDSAMYLCASSLGSEPQHFGDGTRLSIL.

V gene TRBV19 combines with J gene TRBJ2-7; 9 bases align to TRBD1. Per the germline V gene, CDR1 is LNHDA and CDR2 is SQIVND (reference sequence). Losses at the gene ends were 8 bases for V and 5 bases for J; bases not matched to a gene: 16. This CDR3 is built from 16 residues. CDR3 bases: TGTGCCAGTGGCCGCCTGCCGGGACAGGGAGTCGACGAGCAGTACTTC. Amino acids: CASGRLPGQGVDEQYF.

Here the CDR3 reads CASSYHQPVSREQYF. The CDR3 region has the DNA TGTGCCAGCAGTTACCATCAGCCAGTTTCGAGAGAGCAGTACTTC. V usage is TRBV6-5 and J usage is TRBJ2-7; D uncertain. Germline CDR1 and CDR2: MNHEY and SVGAGI. The CDR3 loop spans 15 amino acids. V shed 2 bases and J shed 7 bases, with 18 bases lying between them.

This clonotype was detected a few times. The chain joins TRBV15 to TRBJ1-5; possibly TRBD1 for D (6 bases). CDR1 is LNHNV and CDR2 is YYDKDF in the germline V gene (reference sequence). This CDR3 spans 17 amino acids. V lost 0 bases to trimming and J lost 6 bases, with 18 bases between them. The CDR3 coding sequence is TGTGCCACCAGCAGAGATCTTCGGGACATCGCCGGTCAGCCCCAGCATTTT. Translated: CATSRDLRDIAGQPQHF.

This clonotype has just a few counts. The chain carries TRBV6-2 or TRBV6-3 and TRBJ1-2, with D maybe TRBD1 (6 bases). Per the germline V gene, CDR1 is MNHEY and CDR2 is SVGEGT. This CDR3 contains 12 residues. V was shortened by 6 bases and J by 3 bases, with 8 bases between the two germline ends. CDR3: CASRRGDYGYTF. CDR3 sequence (DNA): TGTGCCAGCAGGAGGGGGGACTATGGCTACACCTTC.